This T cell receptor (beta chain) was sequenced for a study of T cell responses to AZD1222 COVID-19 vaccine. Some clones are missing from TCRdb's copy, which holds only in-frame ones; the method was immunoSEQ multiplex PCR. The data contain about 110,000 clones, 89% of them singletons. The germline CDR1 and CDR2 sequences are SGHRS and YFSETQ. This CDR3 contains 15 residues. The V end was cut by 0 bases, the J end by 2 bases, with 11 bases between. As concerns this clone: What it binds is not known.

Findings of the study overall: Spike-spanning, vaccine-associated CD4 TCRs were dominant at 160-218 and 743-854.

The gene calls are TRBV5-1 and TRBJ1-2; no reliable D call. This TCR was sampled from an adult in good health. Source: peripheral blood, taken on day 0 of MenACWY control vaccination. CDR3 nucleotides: TGCGCCAGCAGCTTGGCCTTACAGAGCAACTATGGCTACACCTTC. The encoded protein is CASSLALQSNYGYTF.